The rows below give T cell receptor beta chains drawn from one sample of a study of response to subunit inactivated influenza vaccine. TCRdb fed the RT-PCR reads into MiXCR, producing one record per CDR3 protein. The sample records 590,000 or so distinct CDR3 sequences, around 13% being singletons. The sample was PBMCs from blood, taken 14 to 15 days before vaccination. Receptors were obtained from a man between 50 and 59 years old who received an inactivated influenza vaccine. CDR3s include the opening cysteine and the closing phenylalanine or tryptophan. D genes are given only for firm matches. Not all rows give a size; the values are once, few, many and, for expanded clones, a class.

>TRBJ1-1|TRBV5-6|NA|NA
CASSFYWSNTEAFF
TGTGCCAGCAGCTTTTATTGGTCGAACACTGAAGCTTTCTTT
>TRBJ1-2|TRBV29-1|few|TRBD1
CSGKTGVDYGYTF
TGCAGCGGGAAGACAGGGGTCGACTATGGCTACACCTTC
>TRBJ2-3|TRBV2|NA|NA
CASCTIPDEQYF
TGTGCCAGCTGCACCATCCCGGACGAGCAGTATTTT
>TRBJ2-3|TRBV11-2|once|TRBD2
CASSSGGASTDTQYF
TGTGCCAGCAGCTCCGGGGGGGCTAGCACAGATACGCAGTATTTT
>TRBJ2-3|TRBV15|few|NA
CATSRNREGDTQYF
TGTGCCACCAGCCGTAACAGGGAGGGGGATACGCAGTATTTT
>TRBJ2-1|TRBV7-6|NA|TRBD2
CASSPAGVRGYNEQFF
TGTGCCAGCAGCCCAGCGGGGGTACGGGGTTACAATGAGCAGTTCTTC
>TRBJ2-7|TRBV20-1|NA|TRBD1
CSASGQASYEQYF
TGCAGTGCTAGTGGACAGGCCTCCTACGAGCAGTACTTC
>TRBJ2-5|TRBV29-1|few|NA
CSVEEAGETQYF
TGCAGCGTTGAAGAGGCGGGAGAGACCCAGTACTTC
>TRBJ2-1|TRBV29-1|many|NA
CSVAGGRSYNEQFF
TGCAGCGTTGCCGGGGGCCGCTCCTACAATGAGCAGTTCTTC
>TRBJ2-3|TRBV10-3|NA|TRBD2
CAIKAQRGNTDTQYF
TGTGCCATCAAAGCCCAGCGGGGGAACACAGATACGCAGTATTTT
>TRBJ2-7|TRBV5-1|NA|NA
CASSGTDLSYEQYF
TGCGCCAGCAGCGGGACGGATCTGTCCTACGAGCAGTACTTC
>TRBJ2-7|TRBV12-5|few|TRBD1
CASGLEGTGRDEQYF
TGTGCTAGTGGTTTGGAAGGGACAGGGCGGGACGAGCAGTACTTC
>TRBJ2-5|TRBV28|NA|NA
CASKKLDTYGETQYF
TGTGCCAGCAAAAAACTTGACACCTACGGGGAGACCCAGTACTTC
>TRBJ2-2|TRBV11-2|NA|TRBD1
CASSFRRTGGILTGELFF
TGTGCCAGCAGCTTTCGCAGGACAGGGGGCATTCTCACCGGGGAGCTGTTTTTT
>TRBJ2-3|TRBV7-2|NA|NA
CASSPWGGGTDTQYF
TGTGCCAGCAGCCCGTGGGGCGGAGGCACAGATACGCAGTATTTT
>TRBJ2-1|TRBV28|NA|TRBD2
CASSPGGRKNNEQFF
TGTGCCAGCAGTCCGGGGGGGCGAAAGAACAATGAGCAGTTCTTC
>TRBJ1-5|TRBV11-2|NA|TRBD1
CASSKTGKGNQPQHF
TGTGCCAGCAGCAAGACAGGGAAAGGCAATCAGCCCCAGCATTTT
>TRBJ2-7|TRBV12-3/TRBV12-4|NA|TRBD1
CASSTGTGSEQYF
TGTGCCAGCAGTACCGGGACAGGGTCCGAGCAGTACTTC
>TRBJ2-1|TRBV30|many|NA
CAWARVGEQFF
TGTGCCTGGGCCAGGGTCGGTGAGCAGTTCTTC
>TRBJ2-5|TRBV29-1|NA|TRBD2
CSAGGSSQETQYF
TGCAGCGCGGGGGGGAGTTCTCAAGAGACCCAGTACTTC
>TRBJ2-1|TRBV7-9|few|TRBD2
CASSPGLAGGIYNEQFF
TGTGCCAGCAGCCCGGGACTAGCGGGGGGCATCTACAATGAGCAGTTCTTC
>TRBJ2-5|TRBV11-2|NA|TRBD2
CASSSTSGRVNFETQYF
TGTGCCAGCAGCTCGACTAGCGGGAGAGTCAATTTTGAGACCCAGTACTTC
>TRBJ1-2|TRBV6-2/TRBV6-3|many|TRBD1
CASSYSRSGTGSYGYTF
TGTGCCAGCAGTTATTCTCGCTCCGGGACAGGGTCCTATGGCTACACCTTC
>TRBJ1-1|TRBV7-2|many|NA
CASSSGWVPAFF
TGTGCCAGCAGCTCGGGTTGGGTTCCCGCTTTCTTT
>TRBJ2-3|TRBV11-2|few|TRBD1
CASSLIRGTGRIGAQRTQYF
TGTGCCAGCAGCTTAATTAGGGGGACAGGGCGAATTGGGGCACAACGTACGCAGTATTTT
>TRBJ2-7|TRBV9|NA|NA
CASSVDARSYEQYF
TGTGCCAGCAGCGTAGACGCCCGCTCCTACGAGCAGTACTTC
>TRBJ2-7|TRBV7-2|NA|NA
CASSLARETPGNEQYF
TGTGCCAGCAGCTTAGCCCGCGAAACCCCAGGGAACGAGCAGTACTTC
>TRBJ2-7|TRBV12-3/TRBV12-4|NA|NA
CASSQWGDEQYF
TGTGCCAGCAGCCAGTGGGGGGACGAGCAGTACTTC
>TRBJ2-7|TRBV28|many|NA
CASSSPQGAHEGEQYF
TGTGCCAGCAGCTCCCCACAGGGTGCACACGAGGGAGAGCAGTACTTC
>TRBJ2-6|TRBV3-1|few|NA
CASSSQMTGSGANVLTF
TGTGCCAGCAGCTCTCAAATGACGGGCTCTGGGGCCAACGTCCTGACTTTC
>TRBJ2-5|TRBV20-1|many|NA
CSAPDRLGETQYF
TGCAGTGCCCCGGACAGACTGGGAGAGACCCAGTACTTC
>TRBJ2-7|TRBV20-1|many|NA
CSARPGHLSYEQYF
TGCAGTGCAAGACCGGGACACCTCTCCTACGAGCAGTACTTC
>TRBJ2-2|TRBV27|NA|NA
CASWDGIFHATGELFF
TGTGCCAGCTGGGACGGAATTTTTCATGCCACCGGGGAGCTGTTTTTT
>TRBJ2-7|TRBV14|few|NA
CASSHNPIEQYF
TGTGCCAGCAGTCACAACCCCATCGAGCAGTACTTC
>TRBJ2-3|TRBV7-9|NA|NA
CASSPNLAENTQNF
TGTGCCAGCAGCCCAAACTTGGCAGAAAATACGCAGAATTTT
>TRBJ1-1|TRBV29-1|NA|NA
CSGVRTANTEAFF
TGCAGCGGGGTTCGGACAGCGAACACTGAAGCTTTCTTT
>TRBJ2-7|TRBV5-1|NA|NA
CASSLDLATEQYF
TGCGCCAGCAGCTTGGACCTCGCAACCGAGCAGTACTTC
>TRBJ2-2|TRBV12-3/TRBV12-4|NA|NA
CASSFGSAGELFF
TGTGCCAGCAGTTTTGGAAGCGCCGGGGAGCTGTTTTTT
>TRBJ2-5|TRBV5-1|few|TRBD2
CASSLSSGEETQYF
TGCGCCAGCAGCTTGTCTAGCGGGGAAGAGACCCAGTACTTC
>TRBJ2-7|TRBV2|once|TRBD1
CASSEDPGQDEQYF
TGTGCCAGCAGCGAAGACCCGGGACAGGACGAGCAGTACTTC
>TRBJ2-3|TRBV12-3/TRBV12-4|NA|NA
CASSLPEFTDTQYF
TGTGCCAGCAGTTTGCCAGAATTCACAGATACGCAGTATTTT
>TRBJ1-2|TRBV7-2|few|NA
CASSLESGRYGYTF
TGTGCCAGCAGCTTAGAATCCGGAAGATATGGCTACACCTTC
>TRBJ1-1|TRBV12-3/TRBV12-4|many|NA
CASSLGILWMNTEAFF
TGTGCCAGCAGTTTAGGAATCCTGTGGATGAACACTGAAGCTTTCTTT
>TRBJ2-5|TRBV24-1|NA|NA
CATSDGGRQETQYF
TGTGCCACCAGTGATGGGGGACGCCAAGAGACCCAGTACTTC
>TRBJ2-1|TRBV5-1|NA|TRBD1
CASSLEVGQGHNEQFF
TGCGCCAGCAGCTTGGAGGTGGGACAGGGACACAATGAGCAGTTCTTC
>TRBJ1-5|TRBV2|NA|NA
CASSERSADSNQPQHF
TGTGCCAGCAGTGAAAGGTCAGCGGATAGCAATCAGCCCCAGCATTTT
>TRBJ2-5|TRBV4-2|few|TRBD2
CASSPRTSGGETQYF
TGTGCCAGCAGCCCACGGACTAGCGGGGGAGAGACCCAGTACTTC
>TRBJ1-2|TRBV15|many|NA
CATSRRRGSNYGYTF
TGTGCCACCAGCAGACGCCGGGGCTCAAACTATGGCTACACCTTC
>TRBJ2-5|TRBV7-8|NA|TRBD2
CASSAQGLAGYQETQYF
TGTGCCAGCAGCGCACAGGGACTAGCGGGGTACCAAGAGACCCAGTACTTC
>TRBJ1-2|TRBV28|many|NA
CASSLRERQGTYGYTF
TGTGCCAGCAGTTTAAGGGAGCGGCAGGGGACCTATGGCTACACCTTC
>TRBJ2-1|TRBV29-1|NA|NA
CSVEGTKYDIGQFF
TGCAGCGTTGAAGGGACTAAGTACGACATTGGGCAGTTCTTC
>TRBJ2-1|TRBV12-3/TRBV12-4|many|TRBD1
CASSINRGNEQFF
TGTGCCAGCAGTATAAACAGGGGGAATGAGCAGTTCTTC
>TRBJ2-5|TRBV5-1|few|NA
CASSPGPHQETQYF
TGCGCCAGCAGCCCAGGACCGCACCAAGAGACCCAGTACTTC